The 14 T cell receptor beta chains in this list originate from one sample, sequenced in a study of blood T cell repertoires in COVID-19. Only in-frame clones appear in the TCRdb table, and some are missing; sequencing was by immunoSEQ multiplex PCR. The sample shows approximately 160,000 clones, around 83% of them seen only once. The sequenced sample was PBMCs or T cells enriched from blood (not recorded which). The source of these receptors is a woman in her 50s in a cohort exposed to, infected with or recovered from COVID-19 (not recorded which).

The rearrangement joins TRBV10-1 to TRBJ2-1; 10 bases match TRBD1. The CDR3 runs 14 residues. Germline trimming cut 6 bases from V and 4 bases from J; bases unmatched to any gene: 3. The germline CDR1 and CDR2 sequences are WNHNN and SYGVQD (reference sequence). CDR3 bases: TGCGCCAGCAGCAGGACAGGGGGATACAATGAGCAGTTCTTC. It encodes CASSRTGGYNEQFF.

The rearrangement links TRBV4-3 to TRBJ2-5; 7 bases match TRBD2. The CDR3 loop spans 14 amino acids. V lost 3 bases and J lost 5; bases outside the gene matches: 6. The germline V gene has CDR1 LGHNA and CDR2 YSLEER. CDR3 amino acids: CASSQGTTGETQYF. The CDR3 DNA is TGCGCCAGCAGCCAGGGGACTACGGGGGAGACCCAGTACTTC.

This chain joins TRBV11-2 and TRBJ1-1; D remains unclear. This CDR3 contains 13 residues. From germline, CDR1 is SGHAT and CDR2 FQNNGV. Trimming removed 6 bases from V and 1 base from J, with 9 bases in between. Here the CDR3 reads CASSPLRNTEAFF. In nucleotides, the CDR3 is TGTGCCAGCAGTCCGCTTAGGAACACTGAAGCTTTCTTT.

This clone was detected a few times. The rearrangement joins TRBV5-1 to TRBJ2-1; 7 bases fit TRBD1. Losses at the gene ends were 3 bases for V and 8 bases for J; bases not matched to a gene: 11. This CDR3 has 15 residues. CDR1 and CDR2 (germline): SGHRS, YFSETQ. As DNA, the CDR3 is TGCGCCAGCAGCTATGGGGACAGCCAAACGTATGAGCAGTTCTTC. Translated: CASSYGDSQTYEQFF.

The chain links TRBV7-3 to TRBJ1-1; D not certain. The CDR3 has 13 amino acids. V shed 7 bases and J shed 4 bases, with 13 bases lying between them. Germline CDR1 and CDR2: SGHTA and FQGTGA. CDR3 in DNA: TGTGCCAGCATGAATATACTTAGCACTGAAGCTTTCTTT. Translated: CASMNILSTEAFF.

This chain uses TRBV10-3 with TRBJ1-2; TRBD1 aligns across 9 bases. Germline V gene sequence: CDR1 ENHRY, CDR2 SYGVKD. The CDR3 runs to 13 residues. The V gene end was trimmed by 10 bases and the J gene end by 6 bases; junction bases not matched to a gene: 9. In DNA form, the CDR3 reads TGTGCCAGCCGGGACAGGGACCTGAATGGCTACACCTTC. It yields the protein CASRDRDLNGYTF.

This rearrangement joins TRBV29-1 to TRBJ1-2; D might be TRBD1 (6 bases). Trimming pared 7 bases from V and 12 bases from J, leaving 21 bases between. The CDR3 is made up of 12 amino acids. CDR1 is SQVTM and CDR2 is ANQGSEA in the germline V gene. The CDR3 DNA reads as TGCAGCGCTGGACCGGGACATTCAACCGACACCTTC. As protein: CSAGPGHSTDTF.

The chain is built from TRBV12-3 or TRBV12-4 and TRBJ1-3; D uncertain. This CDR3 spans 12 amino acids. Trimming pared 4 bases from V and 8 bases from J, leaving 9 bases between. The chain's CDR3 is CASSYRVDTIYF. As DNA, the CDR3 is TGTGCCAGCAGTTACCGCGTGGACACCATATATTTT.

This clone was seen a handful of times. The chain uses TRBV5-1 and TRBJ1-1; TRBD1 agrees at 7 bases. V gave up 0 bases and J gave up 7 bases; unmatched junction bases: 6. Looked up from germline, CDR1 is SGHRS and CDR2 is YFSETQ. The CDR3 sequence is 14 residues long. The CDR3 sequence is CASSLEKTGYEAFF. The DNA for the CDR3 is TGCGCCAGCAGCTTGGAAAAGACAGGGTATGAAGCTTTCTTT.

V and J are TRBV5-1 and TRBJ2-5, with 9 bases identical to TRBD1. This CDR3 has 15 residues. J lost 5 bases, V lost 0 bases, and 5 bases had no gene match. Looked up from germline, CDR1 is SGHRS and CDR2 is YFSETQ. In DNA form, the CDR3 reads TGCGCCAGCAGCTTGGCGGGACAGGGCGCGGAGACCCAGTACTTC. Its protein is CASSLAGQGAETQYF.

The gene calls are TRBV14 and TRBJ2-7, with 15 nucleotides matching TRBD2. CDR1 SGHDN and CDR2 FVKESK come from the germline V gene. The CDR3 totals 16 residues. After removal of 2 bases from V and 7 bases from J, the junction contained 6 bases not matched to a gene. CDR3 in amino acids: CASSQLGLAGGREQYF. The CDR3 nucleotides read TGTGCCAGCAGCCAATTGGGACTAGCGGGAGGTAGGGAGCAGTACTTC.

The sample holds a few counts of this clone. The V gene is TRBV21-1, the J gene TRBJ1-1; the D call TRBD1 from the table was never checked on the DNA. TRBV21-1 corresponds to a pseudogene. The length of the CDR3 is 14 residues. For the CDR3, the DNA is TGTGCCAGCAAGTACAGGGTAGGGAGCACTGAAGCTTTCTTT. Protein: CASKYRVGSTEAFF.

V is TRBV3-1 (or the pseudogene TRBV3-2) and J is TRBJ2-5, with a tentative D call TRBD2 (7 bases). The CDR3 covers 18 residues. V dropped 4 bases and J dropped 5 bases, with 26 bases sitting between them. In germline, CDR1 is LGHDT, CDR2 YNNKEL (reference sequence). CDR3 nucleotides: TGTGCCAGCAGCCTACAACGGGATAGGGGGGGCCGCTTTGAGACCCAGTACTTC. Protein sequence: CASSLQRDRGGRFETQYF.

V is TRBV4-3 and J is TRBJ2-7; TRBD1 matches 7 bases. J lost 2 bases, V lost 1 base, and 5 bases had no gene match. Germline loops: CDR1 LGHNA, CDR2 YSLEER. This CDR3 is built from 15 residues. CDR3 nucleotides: TGCGCCAGCAGCCAAGGGACAGGAACAACCTACGAGCAGTACTTC. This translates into CASSQGTGTTYEQYF.